This T cell receptor (beta chain) is drawn from a study of vaccination effects on CD4 cells after COVID-19. The length of the CDR3 is 15 residues. The V end was cut by 5 bases, the J end by 0 bases, with 12 bases between. Germline values: CDR1 SGHTA, CDR2 FQGNSA. The table lists this clone with a few counts. The antigen is not known. Study results and caveats: The study enrolled few convalescent patients and sampled no early post-infection timepoints.

Expansion with viral peptide pools was applied to antigen-specific CD4+ T cells by the ViraFEST assay prior to sequencing. Culture lasted about nine days before CD4+ T cell isolation. Either the BNT162b2 or mRNA-1273 vaccine was given to participants in two doses. Repertoires were generated with immunoSEQ multiplex PCR, while TCRdb's copy carries only in-frame clones and drops some. The sample shows roughly 59,000 clones, around 78% of them seen only once. Sequencing was performed on CD4+ T cells from PBMCs cultured with HCoV-OC43 spike peptides, taken after COVID-19 vaccination. The subset: HCoV-OC43 spike overlapping peptide pool stimulation. This TCR derives from a human donor who received a COVID-19 vaccine. The J gene is TRBJ2-3, the V gene TRBV7-2; D perhaps matches TRBD1 (5 bases). The CDR3: CASSDSYLSTDTQYF. Written as DNA, the CDR3 is TGTGCCAGCAGCGACAGCTACCTTAGCACAGATACGCAGTATTTT.